This T cell receptor (beta chain) was captured in a study of blood T cells in healthy people across ages. It was with a sample-barcoded 5' primer and a J-beta primer mix that a second PCR of roughly 7 to 11 cycles was run. Each cDNA was tagged by a template-switch adaptor containing 12 random nucleotides. Each CDR3 protein gets one entry after TCRdb re-called the 5' RACE reads with MiXCR. This sample has some 760,000 distinct CDR3 sequences, with roughly 25% found just once. These data are also associated with another study on T cells of mothers and their children.

The sequenced sample consisted of blood. The TCR was taken from a boy younger than 18 in good health.

This chain's CDR3 is CASSRTGSQYYGYTF. The DNA of the CDR3 is TGTGCCAGCAGCCGGACAGGGAGCCAATACTATGGCTACACCTTC. The rearrangement links TRBV12-3 or TRBV12-4 to TRBJ1-2; 8 bases are a match to TRBD1. The CDR3 has 15 amino acids. V lost 6 bases, J lost 3 bases, and 9 bases stayed unmatched.